This is a list of T cell receptor beta chains from one sample in a study of T cell clones after liver transplantation. Clones were read by immunoSEQ multiplex PCR, and TCRdb kept only the in-frame ones, dropping some. The data contain some 70,000 clones, about 92% of them seen just once; the ten biggest clones take up 2% to 3%. The specimen comprised CD4+ T cells from blood, sampled before liver transplant. These receptors originate from a human donor who received a liver transplant. The CDR3 runs from the conserved cysteine through the conserved F or W. The D gene is left open where the match is weak. Where a row states a size, it is once, few, many or the class of an expanded clone; other rows omit it.

CDR3nt: TGTGCCAGCAGCTCTGGGGGGAACTCCTACGAGCAGTACTTC
CDR3aa: CASSSGGNSYEQYF
j_gene: TRBJ2-7
d_gene: .
v_gene: TRBV11-3
abundance: .

CDR3nt: TGTGCCAGCAGCTTATCAGCGAACACTGAAGCTTTCTTT
CDR3aa: CASSLSANTEAFF
j_gene: TRBJ1-1
d_gene: .
v_gene: TRBV7-9
abundance: .

CDR3nt: TGTGCCAGCAGCTTAACTTTCGCGGGAGGCACAGATACGCAGTATTTT
CDR3aa: CASSLTFAGGTDTQYF
j_gene: TRBJ2-3
d_gene: TRBD2
v_gene: TRBV7-3
abundance: .

CDR3nt: TGTGCCAGCAGCCGAGACCAGGGTCAAGAGACCCAGTACTTC
CDR3aa: CASSRDQGQETQYF
j_gene: TRBJ2-5
d_gene: .
v_gene: TRBV7-9
abundance: .

CDR3nt: TGTGCCAGCAGCCCAAGGACAGGAAAGAACACTGAAGCTTTCTTT
CDR3aa: CASSPRTGKNTEAFF
j_gene: TRBJ1-1
d_gene: TRBD1
v_gene: TRBV11-3
abundance: .

CDR3nt: TGCGCCAGCAGTCCCGGGACTAGCGGCTTTACCGGGGAGCTGTTTTTT
CDR3aa: CASSPGTSGFTGELFF
j_gene: TRBJ2-2
d_gene: TRBD2
v_gene: TRBV5-1
abundance: .

CDR3nt: TGTGCCAGCAGCTCCCAGGTACTCGGGGGAGCTTTCTTT
CDR3aa: CASSSQVLGGAFF
j_gene: TRBJ1-1
d_gene: .
v_gene: TRBV7-2
abundance: .

CDR3nt: TGCGCCAGCAGACTCCCGGGGGAAGAGACCCAGTACTTC
CDR3aa: CASRLPGEETQYF
j_gene: TRBJ2-5
d_gene: .
v_gene: TRBV4-1
abundance: .

CDR3nt: TGTGCCATCAGCCCTTCAAAGGATCTCACCTACGAGCAGTACTTC
CDR3aa: CAISPSKDLTYEQYF
j_gene: TRBJ2-7
d_gene: .
v_gene: TRBV10-3
abundance: .

CDR3nt: TGTGCCAGCAGTACATTATCTGGGGCCAACGTCCTGACTTTC
CDR3aa: CASSTLSGANVLTF
j_gene: TRBJ2-6
d_gene: .
v_gene: TRBV6-5
abundance: once

CDR3nt: TGTGCCAGCACCCCCGGGACAGGGTTGTACGAGCAGTACTTC
CDR3aa: CASTPGTGLYEQYF
j_gene: TRBJ2-7
d_gene: TRBD1
v_gene: TRBV11-3
abundance: .

CDR3nt: TGTGCCAGCAGTTTAGACTACGAGCAGTACTTC
CDR3aa: CASSLDYEQYF
j_gene: TRBJ2-7
d_gene: .
v_gene: TRBV28
abundance: .

CDR3nt: TGTGCCAGCAGCGTAGTGAGCGGCGGGAGAAGCGAGCAGTACTTC
CDR3aa: CASSVVSGGRSEQYF
j_gene: TRBJ2-7
d_gene: TRBD2
v_gene: TRBV9
abundance: .

CDR3nt: TGTGCCACCAGCCCACACGCTTGGGGCGGGAGCTCCTACGAGCAGTACTTC
CDR3aa: CATSPHAWGGSSYEQYF
j_gene: TRBJ2-7
d_gene: TRBD2
v_gene: TRBV15
abundance: .

CDR3nt: TGTGCCAGTAGTATCTCCCGGACAGCTTTAGATACGCAGTATTTT
CDR3aa: CASSISRTALDTQYF
j_gene: TRBJ2-3
d_gene: .
v_gene: TRBV19
abundance: .

CDR3nt: TGTGCCAGCAGCACGCCGGGACAGGGGGCCTCCTACGAGCAGTACTTC
CDR3aa: CASSTPGQGASYEQYF
j_gene: TRBJ2-7
d_gene: TRBD1
v_gene: TRBV7-8
abundance: .

CDR3nt: TGTGCCAGCAGTTCACCTCCCAATGAGCAGTTCTTC
CDR3aa: CASSSPPNEQFF
j_gene: TRBJ2-1
d_gene: .
v_gene: TRBV28
abundance: .

CDR3nt: TGTGCCAGCAGTTACTCCACCCCTCGGGCTGAAGCTTTCTTT
CDR3aa: CASSYSTPRAEAFF
j_gene: TRBJ1-1
d_gene: .
v_gene: TRBV6-5
abundance: .

CDR3nt: TGTGCCACCAGCAGAGATAACCCGGACAATCAGCCCCAGCATTTT
CDR3aa: CATSRDNPDNQPQHF
j_gene: TRBJ1-5
d_gene: .
v_gene: TRBV15
abundance: .

CDR3nt: TGTGCCTGGAGTGTTCAGAGCTCCTACGAGCAGTACTTC
CDR3aa: CAWSVQSSYEQYF
j_gene: TRBJ2-7
d_gene: .
v_gene: TRBV30
abundance: .

CDR3nt: TGCGCCAGCCCCTCTGGGGGGTCGGAGACCCAGTACTTC
CDR3aa: CASPSGGSETQYF
j_gene: TRBJ2-5
d_gene: .
v_gene: TRBV23-1
abundance: .

CDR3nt: TGTGCCAGCAGCAACGGACTAGCGGGGTTCAATGAGCAGTTCTTC
CDR3aa: CASSNGLAGFNEQFF
j_gene: TRBJ2-1
d_gene: .
v_gene: TRBV21-1
abundance: .

CDR3nt: TGCGCCAGCAGTGAGTTTACAGGGGGCTGGGGAAACTCTGAAGCTTTCTTT
CDR3aa: CASSEFTGGWGNSEAFF
j_gene: TRBJ1-1
d_gene: TRBD1
v_gene: TRBV10-2
abundance: .

CDR3nt: TGTGCCAGCAGTTTAGGGGCGGGCTCGAATGAAAAACTGTTTTTT
CDR3aa: CASSLGAGSNEKLFF
j_gene: TRBJ1-4
d_gene: .
v_gene: TRBV27
abundance: .

CDR3nt: TGTGCCAGCAGCCGATACCGGGGACAGGGAAACAATGAGCAGTTCTTC
CDR3aa: CASSRYRGQGNNEQFF
j_gene: TRBJ2-1
d_gene: TRBD1
v_gene: TRBV11-1
abundance: few

CDR3nt: TGTGCCAGCGGGCCCGGGACAGGGGGGTGGGGCAATCAGCCCCAGCATTTT
CDR3aa: CASGPGTGGWGNQPQHF
j_gene: TRBJ1-5
d_gene: TRBD1
v_gene: TRBV5-8
abundance: .

CDR3nt: TGTGCCAGCCTACAGGAGGGCAATCAGCCCCAGCATTTT
CDR3aa: CASLQEGNQPQHF
j_gene: TRBJ1-5
d_gene: .
v_gene: TRBV2
abundance: once

CDR3nt: TGTGCCAGCAGCCATCGTCCTAGCGCGTTCAGCACAGATACGCAGTATTTT
CDR3aa: CASSHRPSAFSTDTQYF
j_gene: TRBJ2-3
d_gene: .
v_gene: TRBV14
abundance: .

CDR3nt: TGTGCCAGCAGCATAGACTGGAAAATGAACACTGAAGCTTTCTTT
CDR3aa: CASSIDWKMNTEAFF
j_gene: TRBJ1-1
d_gene: .
v_gene: TRBV7-2
abundance: .

CDR3nt: TGCAGCGCCAGCCCCAGGGGATTGAACACCGGGGAGCTGTTTTTT
CDR3aa: CSASPRGLNTGELFF
j_gene: TRBJ2-2
d_gene: .
v_gene: TRBV29-1
abundance: .

CDR3nt: TGCGCCAGCAGTTTGGGAGTAGGGCAGCCCCAGCATTTT
CDR3aa: CASSLGVGQPQHF
j_gene: TRBJ1-5
d_gene: .
v_gene: TRBV5-1
abundance: few

CDR3nt: TGTGCCAGCAGTGAAGCGAGGGCAGGGCTCGGAAACACCATATATTTT
CDR3aa: CASSEARAGLGNTIYF
j_gene: TRBJ1-3
d_gene: .
v_gene: TRBV6-1
abundance: .

CDR3nt: TGTGCCAGCAGCTTAGAATCAAGGGGACAGCTGAACACTGAAGCTTTCTTT
CDR3aa: CASSLESRGQLNTEAFF
j_gene: TRBJ1-1
d_gene: TRBD1
v_gene: TRBV7-6
abundance: .

CDR3nt: TGCAGCAACGGGGACATAGGAGCCGAGACCCAGTACTTC
CDR3aa: CSNGDIGAETQYF
j_gene: TRBJ2-5
d_gene: .
v_gene: TRBV29-1
abundance: .

CDR3nt: TGCAGTGCTTCCAGGGGAAGTGAGCAGTTCTTC
CDR3aa: CSASRGSEQFF
j_gene: TRBJ2-1
d_gene: .
v_gene: TRBV20-1
abundance: medium-sized

CDR3nt: TGTGCCAGCAGTAGCTGGGGGTCCACAGATACGCAGTATTTT
CDR3aa: CASSSWGSTDTQYF
j_gene: TRBJ2-3
d_gene: .
v_gene: TRBV28
abundance: .

CDR3nt: TGTGCCAGCAGTTATCGGGGAGCGGGCTACACCTTC
CDR3aa: CASSYRGAGYTF
j_gene: TRBJ1-2
d_gene: .
v_gene: TRBV28
abundance: .

CDR3nt: TGTGCCAGCGGAAAGGGTGTGACCTACGAGCAGTACTTC
CDR3aa: CASGKGVTYEQYF
j_gene: TRBJ2-7
d_gene: .
v_gene: TRBV6-6
abundance: .

CDR3nt: TGTGCCAGCAGCACGAGGACTAGCGGATTCACAGATACGCAGTATTTT
CDR3aa: CASSTRTSGFTDTQYF
j_gene: TRBJ2-3
d_gene: TRBD2
v_gene: TRBV7-2
abundance: .

CDR3nt: TGTGCCAGCAGCCTATCGGGACTAGCCTACAATGAGCAGTTCTTC
CDR3aa: CASSLSGLAYNEQFF
j_gene: TRBJ2-1
d_gene: TRBD2
v_gene: TRBV6-5
abundance: .

CDR3nt: TGTGCCAGCAGCTCCGGACTAGCGGGAGGACAAGAGACCCAGTACTTC
CDR3aa: CASSSGLAGGQETQYF
j_gene: TRBJ2-5
d_gene: TRBD2
v_gene: TRBV7-6
abundance: .

CDR3nt: TGTGCCAGCAGCGAGGACACCCGGGTAGCGGGAGTGACTGGGGAGCAGTACTTC
CDR3aa: CASSEDTRVAGVTGEQYF
j_gene: TRBJ2-7
d_gene: TRBD2
v_gene: TRBV7-9
abundance: .

CDR3nt: TGTGCCAGCAGCTTATTAGGGGGGCAAGATACGCAGTATTTT
CDR3aa: CASSLLGGQDTQYF
j_gene: TRBJ2-3
d_gene: .
v_gene: TRBV28
abundance: .

CDR3nt: TGTGCCAGCAGCCAGCCCTCTCTCGAGCAGTACTTC
CDR3aa: CASSQPSLEQYF
j_gene: TRBJ2-7
d_gene: .
v_gene: TRBV7-3
abundance: .

CDR3nt: TGTGCCTGGATAGGGGGACAGCAAACCGGGGAGCTGTTTTTT
CDR3aa: CAWIGGQQTGELFF
j_gene: TRBJ2-2
d_gene: TRBD1
v_gene: TRBV30
abundance: .

CDR3nt: TGTGCCTGCAACGTAGCGGGAAGGTGGCTAGATACGCAGTATTTT
CDR3aa: CACNVAGRWLDTQYF
j_gene: TRBJ2-3
d_gene: TRBD2
v_gene: TRBV30
abundance: .

CDR3nt: TGCAGCGTTGAGGACAGGGGACAGAGCACAGATACGCAGTATTTT
CDR3aa: CSVEDRGQSTDTQYF
j_gene: TRBJ2-3
d_gene: TRBD1
v_gene: TRBV29-1
abundance: .

CDR3nt: TGTGCCATCAGTTCAGGGGTTGCCGGGGAGCTGTTTTTT
CDR3aa: CAISSGVAGELFF
j_gene: TRBJ2-2
d_gene: .
v_gene: TRBV10-3
abundance: .

CDR3nt: TGTGCCAGCAGCTTAGACCGGGGTATCTACGAGCAGTACTTC
CDR3aa: CASSLDRGIYEQYF
j_gene: TRBJ2-7
d_gene: .
v_gene: TRBV7-2
abundance: .

CDR3nt: TGTGCCAGCAGCTTAGAGGGCGGGAGTGCATACGAGCAGTACTTC
CDR3aa: CASSLEGGSAYEQYF
j_gene: TRBJ2-7
d_gene: TRBD2
v_gene: TRBV7-2
abundance: .

CDR3nt: TGTGCCAGCAGCCTCGGGGGACAGGGCTACGAGCAGTACTTC
CDR3aa: CASSLGGQGYEQYF
j_gene: TRBJ2-7
d_gene: TRBD1
v_gene: TRBV5-5
abundance: .

CDR3nt: TGTGCCAGCAGCGTAGGGACGGCACCCGGACAAGAGACCCAGTACTTC
CDR3aa: CASSVGTAPGQETQYF
j_gene: TRBJ2-5
d_gene: .
v_gene: TRBV9
abundance: .

CDR3nt: TGTGCCAGCAGTGAAGGGACAGGGGTCTCCTATGGCTACACCTTC
CDR3aa: CASSEGTGVSYGYTF
j_gene: TRBJ1-2
d_gene: TRBD1
v_gene: TRBV6-1
abundance: .

CDR3nt: TGTGCCAGCAGCCCGGACAGGGTCCTTGGAAACACCATATATTTT
CDR3aa: CASSPDRVLGNTIYF
j_gene: TRBJ1-3
d_gene: TRBD1
v_gene: TRBV7-3
abundance: .

CDR3nt: TGTGCCAGCAGCTTAGGACGGGACACCTCCTACGAGCAGTACTTC
CDR3aa: CASSLGRDTSYEQYF
j_gene: TRBJ2-7
d_gene: .
v_gene: TRBV7-2
abundance: .

CDR3nt: TGTGCCAGCAGCCCTCGACAGCAGCGAAGGGATAGCAATCAGCCCCAGCATTTT
CDR3aa: CASSPRQQRRDSNQPQHF
j_gene: TRBJ1-5
d_gene: .
v_gene: TRBV7-8
abundance: .

CDR3nt: TGTGCCAGCAGCTTAGGAACGCGGGAGTACGAGCAGTACTTC
CDR3aa: CASSLGTREYEQYF
j_gene: TRBJ2-7
d_gene: TRBD2
v_gene: TRBV5-4
abundance: few